This TCR beta chain originates from a study of CD8 T cells in Susac syndrome. Points on this clonotype: Its antigen is as yet unknown.

Broader study findings: The study recognized that its TCR sequencing and HLA analysis covered a relatively small number of individuals.

TCR beta sequencing was performed on blood CD8+ and CD4+ T cells. Treatment-naive patients with stable or active relapsing-remitting disease served as multiple sclerosis controls. RNA, at about 0.5 to 1 ug, was reverse transcribed with random hexamers. By means of immunoSEQ multiplex PCR, TCR beta CDR3 spanning 54 Vbeta and 13 Jbeta underwent amplification. TCRdb re-called the immunoSEQ multiplex PCR reads with MiXCR, one entry per CDR3 protein. The profile shows some 300,000 distinct CDR3 sequences, about 89% of them singletons. V was clipped by 10 bases and J by 3 bases; unmatched bases: 5. Per the germline V gene, CDR1 is MNHNY and CDR2 is SVGAGI (reference sequence). The CDR3 is 13 amino acids.

The chain employs TRBV6-6 and TRBJ2-7; 11 nucleotides line up with TRBD2. Sequencing input: CD8+ T cells from PBMCs. This clonotype was obtained from a human donor with multiple sclerosis. CDR3 region: CATLGTSGYEQYF. In DNA, the CDR3 is TGTGCCACCCTCGGGACTAGCGGCTACGAGCAGTACTTC.